The T cell receptor (beta chain) described here comes from a study of control samples from healthy donors and cancer patients. The assay was immunoSEQ multiplex PCR, and TCRdb's table has in-frame clones only and misses some. The sample consists of fewer than 120,000 clones, around 89% of them appearing once. The receptor was derived from an older woman with lung cancer. The sample was PBMCs.

The CDR3 protein is CASSFGTSEKTDTQYF. The CDR3 region has the DNA TGTGCCAGCAGCTTCGGGACTAGCGAAAAAACAGATACGCAGTATTTT. The chain links TRBV11-3 to TRBJ2-3; 10 positions match TRBD2. The junction had 6 bases not matched to a gene; V was cut back by 3 bases and J by 3 bases. The CDR3 sequence is 16 residues long. Germline CDR1 and CDR2: SGHNT and YENEEA. Together with reference TRBV11-3 and TRBJ2-3, the CDR3 gives the full variable domain: EAGVVQSPRYKIIEKKQPVAFWCNPISGHNTLYWYLQNLGQGPELLIRYENEEAVDDSQLPKDRFSAERLKGVDSTLKIQPAELGDSAVYLCASSFGTSEKTDTQYFGPGTRLTVL.